This TCR beta chain was retrieved from a study of T cells in Graves' hyperthyroidism and ophthalmopathy. RNA transcripts yielded amplified TCR beta CDR3 regions. In the first-round RT-PCR of the TCR CDR3, the HTBI primer set was used. TCRdb processed the multiplex PCR reads anew with MiXCR; each CDR3 protein has one entry. The table has hundreds of thousands of distinct CDR3 sequences, about 38% seen once. Trimming stripped 3 bases from V and 10 bases from J, with 9 bases between. Germline V lookup: CDR1 LGHNT, CDR2 FRNRAP. CDR3 length equals 11 residues. Sequencing was performed on blood. This clonotype originated in a man aged 18 to 30 with Graves' hyperthyroidism. The J gene is TRBJ1-2, the V gene TRBV12-5; the D is unclear. In DNA form, the CDR3 reads TGTGCTAGTGGTTTCTGGGAGCCCTACACCTTC. The encoded protein is CASGFWEPYTF.